This TCR beta chain emerged from a study of CD8 T cells in ankylosing spondylitis. TCRdb reprocessed the 5' RACE reads with MiXCR, giving one entry per CDR3 protein. Found here are around 490,000 distinct CDR3 sequences, less than 6% of them singletons; the top ten hold around 3.6%. Findings of the study overall: Clones linked to disease, bearing a CD8+ phenotype, were relatively rare in peripheral blood. Within ankylosing spondylitis blood, a TCR beta motif made up of several highly homologous variants appeared to be characteristic.

With V trimmed by 2 bases and J by 1 base, 3 bases remained unmatched. Germline-derived CDR1 and CDR2 are SGHRS and YFSETQ. The CDR3 contains 14 residues. This clonotype showed up many times. What it recognizes is unknown. This rearrangement joins TRBV5-1 to TRBJ2-7, with TRBD1 identical over 7 bases. The sequenced material came from blood, either unsorted or a sorted T cell fraction (not recorded which). The sequence was obtained from a male donor with ankylosing spondylitis. The CDR3 here is CASSFTGASYEQYF. The CDR3 DNA sequence: TGCGCCAGCAGCTTTACAGGGGCTTCCTACGAGCAGTACTTC.